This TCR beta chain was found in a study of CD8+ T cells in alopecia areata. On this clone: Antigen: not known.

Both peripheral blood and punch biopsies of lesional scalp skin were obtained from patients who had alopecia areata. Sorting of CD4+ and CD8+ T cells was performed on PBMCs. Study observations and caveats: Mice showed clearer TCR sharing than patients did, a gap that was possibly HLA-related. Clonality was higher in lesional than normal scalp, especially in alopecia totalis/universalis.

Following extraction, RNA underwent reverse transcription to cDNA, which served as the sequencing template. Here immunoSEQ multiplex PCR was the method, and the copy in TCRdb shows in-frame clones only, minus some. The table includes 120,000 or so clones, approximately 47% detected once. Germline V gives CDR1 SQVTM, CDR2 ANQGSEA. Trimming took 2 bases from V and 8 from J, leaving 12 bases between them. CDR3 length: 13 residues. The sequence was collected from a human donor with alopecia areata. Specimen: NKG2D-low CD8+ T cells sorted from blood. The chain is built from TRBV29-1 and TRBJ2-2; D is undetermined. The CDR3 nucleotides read TGCAGCGTTGAACTGCTTAATTCAGGGGAGCTGTTTTTT. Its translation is CSVELLNSGELFF.